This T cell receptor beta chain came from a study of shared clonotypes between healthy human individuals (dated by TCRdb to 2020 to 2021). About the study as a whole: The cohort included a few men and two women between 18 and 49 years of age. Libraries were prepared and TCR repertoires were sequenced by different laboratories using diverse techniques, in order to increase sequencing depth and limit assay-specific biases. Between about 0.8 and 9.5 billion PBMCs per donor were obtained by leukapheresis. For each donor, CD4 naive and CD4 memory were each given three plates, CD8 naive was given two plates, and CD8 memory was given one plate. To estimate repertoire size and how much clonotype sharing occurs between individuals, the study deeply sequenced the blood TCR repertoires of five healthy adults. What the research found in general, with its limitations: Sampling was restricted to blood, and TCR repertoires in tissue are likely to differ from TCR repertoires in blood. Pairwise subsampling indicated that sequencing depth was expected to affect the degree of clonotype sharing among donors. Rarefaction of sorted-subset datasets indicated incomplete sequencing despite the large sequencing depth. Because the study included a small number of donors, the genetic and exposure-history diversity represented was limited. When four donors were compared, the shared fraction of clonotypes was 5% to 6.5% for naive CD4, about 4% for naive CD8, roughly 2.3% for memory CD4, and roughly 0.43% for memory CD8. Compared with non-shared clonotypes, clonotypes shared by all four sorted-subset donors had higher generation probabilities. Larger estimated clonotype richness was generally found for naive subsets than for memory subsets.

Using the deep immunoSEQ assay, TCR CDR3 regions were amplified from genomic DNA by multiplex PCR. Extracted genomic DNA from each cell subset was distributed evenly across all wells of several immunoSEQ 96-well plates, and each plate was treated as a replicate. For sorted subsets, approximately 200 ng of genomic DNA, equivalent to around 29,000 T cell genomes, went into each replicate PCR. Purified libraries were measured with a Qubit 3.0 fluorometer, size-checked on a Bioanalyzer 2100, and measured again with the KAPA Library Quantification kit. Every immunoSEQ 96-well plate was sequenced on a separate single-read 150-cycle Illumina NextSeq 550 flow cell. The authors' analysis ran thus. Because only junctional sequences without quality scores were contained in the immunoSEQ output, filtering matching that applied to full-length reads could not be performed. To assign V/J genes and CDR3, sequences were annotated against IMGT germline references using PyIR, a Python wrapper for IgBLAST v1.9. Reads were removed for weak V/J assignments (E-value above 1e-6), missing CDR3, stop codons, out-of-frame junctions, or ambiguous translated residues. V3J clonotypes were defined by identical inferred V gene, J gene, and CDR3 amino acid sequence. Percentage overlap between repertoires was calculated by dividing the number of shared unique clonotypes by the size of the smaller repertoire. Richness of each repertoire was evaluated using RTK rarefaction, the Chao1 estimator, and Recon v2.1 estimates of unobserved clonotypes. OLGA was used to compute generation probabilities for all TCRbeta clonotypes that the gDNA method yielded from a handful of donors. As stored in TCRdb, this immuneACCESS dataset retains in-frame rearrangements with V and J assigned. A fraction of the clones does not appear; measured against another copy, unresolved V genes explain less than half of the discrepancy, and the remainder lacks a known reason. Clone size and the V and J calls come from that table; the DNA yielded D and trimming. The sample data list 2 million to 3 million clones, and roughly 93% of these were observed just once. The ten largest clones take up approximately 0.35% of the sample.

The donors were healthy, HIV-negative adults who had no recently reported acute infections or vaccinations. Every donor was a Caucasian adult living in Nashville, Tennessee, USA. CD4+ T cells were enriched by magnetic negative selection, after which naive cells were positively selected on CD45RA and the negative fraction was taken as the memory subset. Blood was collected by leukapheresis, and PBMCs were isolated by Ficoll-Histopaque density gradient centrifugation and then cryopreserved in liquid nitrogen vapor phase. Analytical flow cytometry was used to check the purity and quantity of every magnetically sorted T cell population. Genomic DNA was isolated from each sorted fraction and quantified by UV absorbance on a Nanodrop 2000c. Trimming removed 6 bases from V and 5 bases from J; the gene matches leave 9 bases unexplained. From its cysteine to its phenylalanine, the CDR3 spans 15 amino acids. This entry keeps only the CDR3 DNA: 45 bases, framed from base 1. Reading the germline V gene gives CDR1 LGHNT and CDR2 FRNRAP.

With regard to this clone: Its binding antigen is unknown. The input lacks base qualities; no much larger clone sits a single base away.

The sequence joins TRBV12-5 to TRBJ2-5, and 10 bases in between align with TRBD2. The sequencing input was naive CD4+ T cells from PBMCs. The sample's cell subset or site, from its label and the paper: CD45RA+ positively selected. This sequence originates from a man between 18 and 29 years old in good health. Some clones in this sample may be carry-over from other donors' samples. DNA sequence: TGTGCTAGTGGAAGCGGGAGGGCCCTAGGGGAGACCCAGTACTTC. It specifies CASGSGRALGETQYF.